The 23 T cell receptor beta chains below all came from one sample that was sequenced in a study of cytomegalovirus exposure and HLA in healthy donors. Sequencing used immunoSEQ multiplex PCR; TCRdb keeps in-frame clones, though not all of them. The table has 90,000 to 100,000 clones, 70% to 90% seen once. The specimen sequenced was PBMCs. Source of these receptors: a woman aged 25 to 39 in good health and CMV-seronegative.

The chain combines TRBV9 with TRBJ2-1, with TRBD2 as a possible D gene (5 bases). The CDR3 totals 15 residues. CDR1 SGDLS and CDR2 YYNGEE come from the germline V gene. Deletions cut 0 bases from V and 0 bases from J, with 7 bases between. This CDR3 reads CASSVDSGSYNEQFF. The CDR3 DNA reads TGTGCCAGCAGCGTAGACAGCGGCTCCTACAATGAGCAGTTCTTC.

The chain recombines TRBV7-3 with TRBJ2-5; TRBD1 might be the D (5 bases). Trimming took 6 bases from V and 5 from J, leaving 16 bases between them. Germline values: CDR1 SGHTA, CDR2 FQGTGA. The CDR3 has 14 amino acids. The CDR3 protein is CASSSGSPGETQYF. Here the CDR3 DNA reads TGTGCCAGCAGTTCAGGTTCGCCAGGGGAGACCCAGTACTTC.

The CDR3 region has the DNA TGTGCCAGCAGTTTGAGGTTTCCCTATGGCTACACCTTC. Its translation is CASSLRFPYGYTF. V and J are TRBV27 and TRBJ1-2; D gene uncertain. This CDR3 has 13 amino acids. The germline V gene encodes CDR1 MNHEY and CDR2 SMNVEV (reference sequence). V lost 3 bases to trimming and J lost 4 bases, with 9 bases between them.

This chain uses TRBV10-3 with TRBJ1-5; TRBD1 matches 9 bases. The CDR3 is made up of 15 amino acids. Germline CDR1 and CDR2: ENHRY and SYGVKD. With V trimmed by 11 bases and J by 0 bases, 8 bases remained unmatched. This chain's CDR3 is CASRDREDSNQPQHF. The CDR3 DNA reads TGTGCCTCAAGGGACAGGGAGGATAGCAATCAGCCCCAGCATTTT.

This sequence joins TRBV6-1 and TRBJ1-1, with 7 bases lining up with TRBD1. With V trimmed by 6 bases and J by 1 base, 5 bases remained unmatched. This CDR3 has 14 residues. Germline assignment: CDR1 MNHNS and CDR2 SASEGT. CDR3 DNA: TGTGCCAGCAGGAGGGACAGATCGAACACTGAAGCTTTCTTT. Protein sequence: CASRRDRSNTEAFF.

This clone came up a few times. V usage is TRBV11-2 and J usage is TRBJ1-2; no definite D call. CDR3 length: 13 residues. Germline CDR1 reads SGHAT; CDR2 reads FQNNGV. Trimming took 3 bases from V and 8 from J, leaving 13 bases between them. Here the CDR3 reads CASSLARPGGYTF. CDR3 DNA: TGTGCCAGCAGCTTGGCCCGCCCCGGGGGCTACACCTTC.

The chain has TRBV5-5 and TRBJ1-2; D remains ambiguous. The germline V gene has CDR1 SGHKS and CDR2 YYEKEE (reference sequence). CDR3 length equals 12 residues. With 0 bases removed from V and 6 bases from J, the gap between germline ends came to 6 bases. This chain's CDR3 is CASSLDINGYTF. DNA for the CDR3: TGTGCCAGCAGCTTGGATATAAATGGCTACACCTTC.

J is TRBJ1-5 and V is TRBV5-1, with D unclear. CDR1 is SGHRS, CDR2 YFSETQ, per germline. The CDR3 is made up of 14 amino acids. V dropped 0 bases and J dropped 2 bases, with 6 bases sitting between them. The CDR3 DNA follows: TGCGCCAGCAGCTTGGGTGAGGGCAATCAGCCCCAGCATTTT. Protein product: CASSLGEGNQPQHF.

The rearrangement joins TRBV5-5 to TRBJ2-2, with D maybe TRBD1 (6 bases). Deletions cut 4 bases from V and 5 bases from J, with 18 bases between. Germline V gene lookup returns CDR1 SGHKS and CDR2 YYEKEE (reference sequence). The CDR3 totals 16 residues. The CDR3 protein is CASSPHTGWGTGELFF. Here the CDR3 DNA reads TGTGCCAGCAGCCCACACACAGGGTGGGGAACCGGGGAGCTGTTTTTT.

The chain links TRBV7-6 to TRBJ2-5; D perhaps matches TRBD2 (6 bases). CDR1 SGHVS and CDR2 FNYEAQ come from the germline V gene. Trimming removed 5 bases from V and 5 bases from J, with 18 bases in between. CDR3 length: 15 residues. As DNA, the CDR3 is TGTGCCAGCAGCAGAGGGGACCGCGGGGAGGAGACCCAGTACTTC. Protein: CASSRGDRGEETQYF.

The chain is built from TRBV5-1 and TRBJ2-2, with 11 bases that match TRBD2. The CDR3 is 16 residues long. CDR1 and CDR2 (germline): SGHRS, YFSETQ. The J segment lost 5 bases and the V segment lost 0 bases, leaving 3 bases of the junction unmatched. The CDR3 bases are TGCGCCAGCAGCTTGGTGCTAGCGGGAGGAACCGGGGAGCTGTTTTTT. Translating gives CASSLVLAGGTGELFF.

For this clone: This CDR3 is also generated by other DNA sequences in the sample. V and J are TRBV7-6 and TRBJ2-3; D is unresolved. The ends were cut back, 1 base at V and 0 bases at J, with 11 bases in the middle. The CDR3 runs to 16 residues. Per the germline V gene, CDR1 is SGHVS and CDR2 is FNYEAQ. Here the CDR3 reads CASSLVAASSTDTQYF. The CDR3 bases are TGTGCCAGCAGCTTAGTTGCGGCATCTAGCACAGATACGCAGTATTTT.

The chain links TRBV9 to TRBJ2-5; the match to TRBD2 covers 12 bases. V lost 2 bases, J lost 2 bases, and 4 bases stayed unmatched. Per the germline V gene, CDR1 is SGDLS and CDR2 is YYNGEE. This CDR3 has 16 residues. As DNA, the CDR3 is TGTGCCAGCAGCGTCGCCGGGACTAGCGGGCAAGAGACCCAGTACTTC. Amino acid sequence: CASSVAGTSGQETQYF.

Comments on this clone: Other DNA variants within this sample encode the same CDR3. The V call is TRBV20-1, the J call TRBJ1-1, with D perhaps TRBD1 (5 bases). Trimming took 7 bases from V and 0 from J, leaving 6 bases between them. CDR1 and CDR2 (germline): DFQATT, SNEGSKA (reference sequence). The CDR3 length is 11 residues. The CDR3 sequence: CSGQLNTEAFF. CDR3 DNA: TGCAGTGGACAGCTGAACACTGAAGCTTTCTTT.

This rearrangement joins TRBV19 to TRBJ2-2, with TRBD2 identical over 10 bases. This CDR3 is 21 amino acids long. The germline gives CDR1 LNHDA, CDR2 SQIVND (reference sequence). V was pared by 7 bases and J by 3 bases, with 23 bases of the junction left unmatched. The CDR3 DNA reads as TGTGCCAGTACCCTGAGGAAGGGGCTAGCGGGAGTTGTTGGGGACACCGGGGAGCTGTTTTTT. Protein: CASTLRKGLAGVVGDTGELFF. Looking up the rest from reference TRBV19 and TRBJ2-2 gives the full variable domain: DGGITQSPKYLFRKEGQNVTLSCEQNLNHDAMYWYRQDPGQGLRLIYYSQIVNDFQKGDIAEGYSVSREKKESFPLTVTSAQKNPTAFYLCASTLRKGLAGVVGDTGELFFGEGSRLTVL.

The chain has TRBV11-2 and TRBJ2-7; D uncertain. This CDR3 has 13 residues. V was shortened by 1 base and J by 3 bases, with 7 bases between the two germline ends. From germline, CDR1 is SGHAT and CDR2 FQNNGV. The CDR3 sequence is CASSLGLHYEQYF. DNA for the CDR3: TGTGCCAGCAGCTTAGGACTGCACTACGAGCAGTACTTC.

This rearrangement joins TRBV7-3 to TRBJ1-1; D might be TRBD1 (6 bases). Germline CDR1 reads SGHTA; CDR2 reads FQGTGA. CDR3 size: 13 residues. V was cut by 4 bases and J by 7 bases, with 13 bases left in between. This CDR3 reads CASSSRQGSEAFF. In DNA, the CDR3 is TGTGCCAGCAGCTCTCGGCAGGGGAGTGAAGCTTTCTTT.

The chain employs TRBV19 and TRBJ2-3; maybe TRBD2 (6 bases). The CDR3 sequence is 14 residues long. CDR1 and CDR2 (germline): LNHDA, SQIVND (reference sequence). V lost 3 bases, J lost 4 bases, and 11 bases lay in between. The CDR3 nucleotides are TGTGCCAGTAGTATGGGGACTTACTCAGATACGCAGTATTTT. Translation gives CASSMGTYSDTQYF.

The genes are TRBV14 and TRBJ2-1; 12 bases line up with TRBD2. J was trimmed by 7 bases and V by 2 bases; bases with no gene match: 3. Germline V gene data show CDR1 as SGHDN and CDR2 as FVKESK. CDR3 length: 15 residues. The CDR3 sequence is CASSQRTSGINEQFF. CDR3 bases: TGTGCCAGCAGCCAAAGGACTAGCGGGATAAATGAGCAGTTCTTC.

The CDR3 bases are TGTGCCACCAGCAGAGTTTCGGGGGCCGGGGAGCTGTTTTTT. As protein: CATSRVSGAGELFF. The genes are TRBV15 and TRBJ2-2; D is perhaps TRBD2 (6 bases). CDR1 is LNHNV and CDR2 is YYDKDF in the germline V gene (reference sequence). Trimming took 1 base from V and 6 from J, leaving 9 bases between them. The CDR3 has 14 amino acids.

The chain links TRBV6-1 to TRBJ2-1, with TRBD2 as a possible D gene (5 bases). The CDR3 is made up of 16 amino acids. V was clipped by 1 base and J by 2 bases, with 12 bases between them. The germline V gene has CDR1 MNHNS and CDR2 SASEGT. The CDR3 DNA follows: TGTGCCAGCAGTGAAGGGCGGGCGGTTACCTACAATGAGCAGTTCTTC. It encodes CASSEGRAVTYNEQFF.

The CDR3 coding sequence is TGTGCCAGCAGCCCTACTATACTCCCCTACGAGCAGTACTTC. Translating it yields CASSPTILPYEQYF. This rearrangement joins TRBV28 to TRBJ2-7, with D hard to call. The CDR3 is made up of 14 amino acids. Trimming left V 6 bases short and J 2 bases short, with 14 bases between. Germline V gene lookup returns CDR1 MDHEN and CDR2 SYDVKM. The whole variable domain, remainder taken from reference TRBV28 and TRBJ2-7, is DVKVTQSSRYLVKRTGEKVFLECVQDMDHENMFWYRQDPGLGLRLIYFSYDVKMKEKGDIPEGYSVSREKKERFSLILESASTNQTSMYLCASSPTILPYEQYFGPGTRLTVT.

This clone was detected only once. The chain joins TRBV11-2 to TRBJ1-1; 7 bases align to TRBD1. This CDR3 region has 14 residues. Germline V gene lookup returns CDR1 SGHAT and CDR2 FQNNGV. Trimming removed 4 bases from V and 4 bases from J; junction bases left unmatched: 6. In DNA, the CDR3 is TGTGCCAGCAGCTACAGCACAGGGGCCACTGAAGCTTTCTTT. Its protein product is CASSYSTGATEAFF.